The 19 T cell receptor beta chains listed next were all sequenced from one sample in a study of blood T cell repertoires in COVID-19. The data were produced by immunoSEQ multiplex PCR, yet TCRdb's version contains in-frame clones alone and is incomplete. The sample holds 200,000 or so clones, roughly 80% seen once. Sequenced sample: peripheral blood. The receptors stem from a woman in her 70s with acute or convalescent COVID-19.

The chain is built from TRBV18 and TRBJ2-1; D is possibly TRBD2 (6 bases). From germline, CDR1 is KGHSH and CDR2 LQKENI. There are 15 residues in the CDR3. V was cut by 5 bases and J by 0 bases, with 11 bases left in between. For the CDR3, the DNA is TGTGCCAGCTCAGCGGGATTAAGCTCCTACAATGAGCAGTTCTTC. It is translated as CASSAGLSSYNEQFF.

The DNA of the CDR3 is TGTGCCATCAGGGACAGTTCGTCCGGGGAGCTGTTTTTT. This translates into CAIRDSSSGELFF. This chain connects TRBV10-3 to TRBJ2-2; a possible D gene is TRBD1 (6 bases). The germline CDR1 and CDR2 sequences are ENHRY and SYGVKD. Trimming took off 6 bases at V and 6 bases at J, with 11 bases between the two ends. The CDR3 has 13 residues.

The chain links TRBV21-1 to TRBJ2-7; the table gives TRBD1 as D, unverified against the DNA. TRBV21-1 is tagged as a pseudogene. CDR3 length: 15 residues. CDR3 residues: CASSPGATGSYEQYF. The CDR3 DNA reads TGTGCCAGCAGCCCCGGGGCGACAGGCTCCTACGAGCAGTACTTC.

The chain joins TRBV11-3 to TRBJ2-2; D remains unclear. Trimming stripped 5 bases from V and 3 bases from J, with 7 bases between. The CDR3 is 13 amino acids. CDR1 is SGHNT and CDR2 is YENEEA in the germline V gene. The CDR3 DNA is TGTGCCAGCAGCCAAGAGGACACCGGGGAGCTGTTTTTT. Protein: CASSQEDTGELFF.

This clone was seen just once. CDR3 DNA: TGTGCCAGCACGGAGGGACAGAAGAATTCACCCCTCCACTTT. Translation: CASTEGQKNSPLHF. The rearrangement links TRBV2 to TRBJ1-6, with 7 bases that match TRBD1. From germline, CDR1 is SNHLY and CDR2 FYNNEI. V shed 7 bases, J shed 7 bases, and the junction held 7 bases outside the gene matches. CDR3 length: 14 amino acids. Supplemented by reference TRBV2 and TRBJ1-6, the full variable domain reads EPEVTQTPSHQVTQMGQEVILRCVPISNHLYFYWYRQILGQKVEFLVSFYNNEISEKSEIFDDQFSVERPDGSNFTLKIRSTKLEDSAMYFCASTEGQKNSPLHFGNGTRLTVT.

This chain uses TRBV28 with TRBJ2-4, with D unclear. Per the germline V gene, CDR1 is MDHEN and CDR2 is SYDVKM. The CDR3 is 15 residues long. The germline V and J ends were trimmed by 6 bases and 0 bases, with 12 bases remaining between them. The CDR3 loop reads CASSPRLLAKNIQYF. The CDR3 nucleotides are TGTGCCAGCAGCCCCAGATTGCTAGCCAAAAACATTCAGTACTTC.

J is TRBJ2-3 and V is TRBV27; 8 positions agree with TRBD2. The CDR3 runs to 18 residues. Germline V gene sequence: CDR1 MNHEY, CDR2 SMNVEV (reference sequence). The J segment lost 2 bases and the V segment lost 7 bases, leaving 17 bases of the junction unmatched. The CDR3 spells CASTIRHTGTRPTDTQYF. In nucleotides, the CDR3 is TGTGCCAGCACTATTAGACATACCGGGACTAGGCCCACAGATACGCAGTATTTT.

The chain is built from TRBV5-1 and TRBJ1-2; TRBD1 matches 9 bases. The CDR3 contains 15 residues. Germline V gives CDR1 SGHRS, CDR2 YFSETQ. The J segment lost 6 bases and the V segment lost 0 bases, leaving 6 bases of the junction unmatched. CDR3 in DNA: TGCGCCAGCAGCTTGGTGGCGGGACAGGGAAATGGCTACACCTTC. This translates into CASSLVAGQGNGYTF.

The chain couples TRBV21-1 to TRBJ1-2; the tabulated D call, TRBD1, remains unverified against the DNA. TRBV21-1 corresponds to a pseudogene. The CDR3 totals 14 residues. CDR3 nucleotide sequence: TGTGCCAGCAGCAAACAGGGGACCTCCTATGGCTACACCTTC. The encoded protein is CASSKQGTSYGYTF.

In nucleotides, the CDR3 is TGTGCCAGTACCCCGACAGCTAGCACAGATACGCAGTATTTT. Translated: CASTPTASTDTQYF. The chain uses TRBV19 and TRBJ2-3; D might be TRBD1 (5 bases). Germline V CDR1 and CDR2: LNHDA, SQIVND (reference sequence). There are 14 residues in the CDR3. V dropped 7 bases and J dropped 0 bases, with 11 bases sitting between them.

This chain uses TRBV5-4 with TRBJ1-2; no clear D gene. The CDR3 runs to 12 residues. V was cut by 4 bases and J by 7 bases, with 11 bases left in between. The germline V gene encodes CDR1 SGHNT and CDR2 YYREEE (reference sequence). The DNA of the CDR3 is TGTGCCAGCAGCCCGGGGTTGTCTGGCTACACCTTC. This encodes CASSPGLSGYTF.

The chain joins TRBV11-2 to TRBJ2-7; possible D gene TRBD1, 7 bases. This CDR3 spans 14 amino acids. Between the trimmed V and J ends, which lost 2 bases and 3 bases, there was a span of 11 bases. CDR1 is SGHAT and CDR2 is FQNNGV in the germline V gene. CDR3 bases: TGTGCCAGCAGCTTAAACCAGGGGGGCTACGAGCAGTACTTC. Translating gives CASSLNQGGYEQYF.

The rearrangement uses TRBV28 and TRBJ1-1; 7 bases line up with TRBD1. The junction had 8 bases not matched to a gene; V was cut back by 2 bases and J by 5 bases. The CDR3 totals 15 residues. Germline lookup yields CDR1 MDHEN and CDR2 SYDVKM. The CDR3 DNA reads TGTGCCAGCAGTTTAATACAGGGGTGGGGAACTGAAGCTTTCTTT. Translated, it gives CASSLIQGWGTEAFF. Together with reference TRBV28 and TRBJ1-1, the CDR3 gives the full variable domain: DVKVTQSSRYLVKRTGEKVFLECVQDMDHENMFWYRQDPGLGLRLIYFSYDVKMKEKGDIPEGYSVSREKKERFSLILESASTNQTSMYLCASSLIQGWGTEAFFGQGTRLTVV.

The chain couples TRBV2 to TRBJ2-1, with TRBD2 identical over 10 bases. Trimming at V came to 3 bases and at J to 1 base, leaving 3 bases not matched to a gene. Looked up from germline, CDR1 is SNHLY and CDR2 is FYNNEI. The CDR3 is made up of 16 amino acids. CDR3 coding DNA: TGTGCCAGCAGTGATCCAGCGGGAGGGTCCTACAATGAGCAGTTCTTC. Translated: CASSDPAGGSYNEQFF.

The J gene is TRBJ1-6, the V gene TRBV3-1 (or the pseudogene TRBV3-2); weak D call: TRBD1 (6 bases). V lost 2 bases and J lost 8, with 13 bases in between. This CDR3 region has 15 residues. Looked up from germline, CDR1 is LGHDT and CDR2 is YNNKEL (reference sequence). In DNA form, the CDR3 reads TGTGCCAGCAGCCAATCCGTGACAGGAGATTCACCCCTCCACTTT. Protein: CASSQSVTGDSPLHF.

This chain links TRBV7-9 with TRBJ1-3; D not resolved. V lost 3 bases to trimming and J lost 3 bases, with 21 bases between them. Per the germline V gene, CDR1 is SEHNR and CDR2 is FQNEAQ (reference sequence). The CDR3 has 18 amino acids. CDR3 sequence (DNA): TGTGCCAGCAGCTTTTTAGAATCGGGGTTCCGGATTGGAAACACCATATATTTT. Protein product: CASSFLESGFRIGNTIYF.

The rearrangement uses TRBV27 and TRBJ2-2, with TRBD1 matching over 9 bases. The germline gives CDR1 MNHEY, CDR2 SMNVEV (reference sequence). CDR3 length equals 16 residues. V trimming: 4 bases; J trimming: 6 bases; junction bases outside the gene matches: 9. CDR3 loop: CASSSGHRDRAGELFF. DNA for the CDR3: TGTGCCAGCAGTTCCGGTCACCGGGACAGGGCCGGGGAGCTGTTTTTT.

The rearrangement joins TRBV6-6 to TRBJ1-4; weak D call: TRBD1 (6 bases). The ends were cut back, 0 bases at V and 8 bases at J, with 13 bases in the middle. The CDR3 contains 15 residues. Germline V gene data show CDR1 as MNHNY and CDR2 as SVGAGI (reference sequence). In DNA, the CDR3 is TGTGCCAGCAGTTACTCGGGGGCCGGCGAAGAAAAACTGTTTTTT. Residues: CASSYSGAGEEKLFF.

This chain connects TRBV28 to TRBJ2-1, with 10 bases lining up with TRBD2. This CDR3 spans 17 amino acids. Germline V gives CDR1 MDHEN, CDR2 SYDVKM. J lost 15 bases, V lost 5 bases, and 22 bases had no gene match. CDR3 sequence (DNA): TGTGCCAGCAGTCCCCCAGGTGATAGCGGGAGGTCTTCAAGGCGGTTCTTC. It specifies CASSPPGDSGRSSRRFF. The full variable domain, completed using reference TRBV28 and TRBJ2-1, is DVKVTQSSRYLVKRTGEKVFLECVQDMDHENMFWYRQDPGLGLRLIYFSYDVKMKEKGDIPEGYSVSREKKERFSLILESASTNQTSMYLCASSPPGDSGRSSRRFFGPGTRLTVL.